One and the same sample provided the 20 T cell receptor beta chains below, sequenced in a study of blood T cell repertoires in COVID-19. Produced via immunoSEQ multiplex PCR; TCRdb's table is partial and in-frame only. The sample contains about 210,000 clones, around 90% of which appear only once. The specimen was PBMCs or T cells enriched from blood (not recorded which). The receptors come from a man aged 30 to 45 who had recovered from COVID-19.

This sequence joins TRBV6-1 and TRBJ1-5; 12 nucleotides align to TRBD1. After removal of 4 bases from V and 7 bases from J, the junction contained 8 bases not matched to a gene. The CDR3 runs 16 residues. The germline CDR1 and CDR2 sequences are MNHNS and SASEGT. The CDR3 loop is CASSAPGQGAGQPQHF. The CDR3 bases are TGTGCCAGCAGTGCTCCGGGACAGGGGGCAGGGCAGCCCCAGCATTTT.

This chain links TRBV6-5 with TRBJ1-2; no clear D. V dropped 2 bases and J dropped 3 bases, with 10 bases sitting between them. Germline CDR1 MNHEY, CDR2 SVGAGI. The CDR3 totals 14 residues. CDR3 DNA: TGTGCCAGCAGTTACGCGCAGAGGGACTATGGCTACACCTTC. This codes for CASSYAQRDYGYTF.

The genes are TRBV2 and TRBJ1-2; TRBD1 might be the D (6 bases). Germline-derived CDR1 and CDR2 are SNHLY and FYNNEI. This CDR3 contains 14 residues. Trimming left V 5 bases short and J 2 bases short, with 12 bases between. The CDR3 DNA is TGTGCCAGCAGTCGAACAGGGCTAAACTATGGCTACACCTTC. It translates to CASSRTGLNYGYTF.

V and J are TRBV28 and TRBJ2-5, with a tentative D call TRBD1 (6 bases). CDR3 size: 14 residues. Germline CDR1 reads MDHEN; CDR2 reads SYDVKM. V shed 3 bases and J shed 5 bases, with 13 bases lying between them. The CDR3 nucleotides read TGTGCCAGCAGTTTTGTGGCAGGGGAGGAGACCCAGTACTTC. Translated, it gives CASSFVAGEETQYF.

This clone occurred once. The genes are TRBV24-1 and TRBJ2-2; the D gene is possibly TRBD1 (6 bases). Trimming cost V 4 bases and J 1 base, with 9 bases left between them. Germline V gives CDR1 KGHDR, CDR2 SFDVKD. The CDR3 consists of 15 residues. The CDR3 sequence is CATSETTGNTGELFF. Written as DNA, the CDR3 is TGTGCCACCAGTGAGACGACAGGGAACACCGGGGAGCTGTTTTTT.

This chain links TRBV7-2 with TRBJ2-7; 7 bases align to TRBD1. V trimming: 2 bases; J trimming: 1 base; junction bases outside the gene matches: 11. The CDR3 is made up of 17 amino acids. CDR1 and CDR2 from the germline V gene are SGHTA and FQGNSA. The CDR3 coding sequence is TGTGCCAGCAGCTTATTATTTAGGGGGCCGGTATCCTACGAGCAGTACTTC. Its translation: CASSLLFRGPVSYEQYF.

V gene TRBV29-1 combines with J gene TRBJ2-3; 7 nucleotides agree with TRBD1. The CDR3 covers 15 residues. CDR1 and CDR2 from the germline V gene are SQVTM and ANQGSEA. V lost 1 base and J lost 4; bases outside the gene matches: 8. This CDR3 reads CSVEGATTGSDTQYF. CDR3 DNA sequence: TGCAGCGTTGAAGGGGCAACGACAGGGTCAGATACGCAGTATTTT.

The sample holds one count of this clone. The genes are TRBV7-2 and TRBJ2-7; D perhaps matches TRBD2 (6 bases). Per the germline V gene, CDR1 is SGHTA and CDR2 is FQGNSA. Trimming removed 4 bases from V and 3 bases from J, with 13 bases in between. There are 14 residues in the CDR3. CDR3 sequence (DNA): TGTGCCAGCAGCTCGGGTGGGGGGATCTACGAGCAGTACTTC. Protein product: CASSSGGGIYEQYF.

V is TRBV18 and J is TRBJ2-7; D may be TRBD1 (5 bases). CDR1 and CDR2 from the germline V gene are KGHSH and LQKENI. The CDR3 runs to 14 residues. V was shortened by 0 bases and J by 7 bases, with 13 bases between the two germline ends. This chain's CDR3 is CASSPPSGFSEQYF. The CDR3 nucleotides read TGTGCCAGCTCACCACCGTCAGGGTTTAGTGAGCAGTACTTC.

This sequence joins TRBV7-2 and TRBJ2-7; 8 bases map to TRBD1. CDR3 length: 15 residues. Per germline, CDR1 SGHTA and CDR2 FQGNSA. Unmatched junction bases numbered 7, after V lost 1 base and J lost 5 bases. CDR3 protein: CASSLGGAGGDEQYF. For the CDR3, the DNA is TGTGCCAGCAGCTTAGGGGGGGCAGGGGGCGACGAGCAGTACTTC.

This chain joins TRBV2 and TRBJ2-5; perhaps TRBD2 as D (5 bases). This CDR3 has 15 amino acids. V was cut by 4 bases and J by 3 bases, with 15 bases left in between. Germline assignment: CDR1 SNHLY and CDR2 FYNNEI. CDR3 loop: CASSGGSREEETQYF. The CDR3 DNA reads TGTGCCAGCAGTGGAGGGAGTAGAGAGGAAGAGACCCAGTACTTC.

This chain links TRBV7-6 with TRBJ2-1, with D possibly TRBD2 on 5 matching bases. Germline V gene lookup returns CDR1 SGHVS and CDR2 FNYEAQ. The length of the CDR3 is 15 residues. V was shortened by 2 bases and J by 2 bases, with 10 bases between the two germline ends. The CDR3 DNA reads TGTGCCAGCAGCTTACTTGCGGGCCCCTACAATGAGCAGTTCTTC. It specifies CASSLLAGPYNEQFF. The whole variable domain, filled in from reference TRBV7-6 and TRBJ2-1, reads GAGVSQSPRYKVTKRGQDVALRCDPISGHVSLYWYRQALGQGPEFLTYFNYEAQQDKSGLPNDRFSAERPEGSISTLTIQRTEQRDSAMYRCASSLLAGPYNEQFFGPGTRLTVL.

The chain uses TRBV7-8 and TRBJ2-1; 14 bases agree with TRBD2. Germline V gene data show CDR1 as SGHVS and CDR2 as FQNEAQ. This CDR3 is built from 18 residues. V lost 2 bases to trimming and J lost 4 bases; unmatched junction nucleotides: 7. CDR3 DNA sequence: TGTGCCAGCAGCTTACCAAGAAGACTAGCGGGAGGGTACAATGAGCAGTTCTTC. Translated, it gives CASSLPRRLAGGYNEQFF.

In its sample, this clone was seen once. The rearrangement uses TRBV5-1 and TRBJ2-3; 7 nucleotides line up with TRBD2. Germline CDR1 and CDR2: SGHRS and YFSETQ. Trimming removed 1 base from V and 2 bases from J; junction bases left unmatched: 7. This CDR3 is built from 16 residues. The CDR3 spells CASSLKSSGYTDTQYF. For the CDR3, the DNA is TGCGCCAGCAGCTTGAAGTCTAGCGGCTACACAGATACGCAGTATTTT.

The rearrangement links TRBV11-3 to TRBJ2-5; 8 bases are shared with TRBD2. The germline CDR1 and CDR2 sequences are SGHNT and YENEEA. The CDR3 consists of 16 residues. Unmatched junction bases numbered 12, after V lost 5 bases and J lost 4 bases. CDR3 region: CASSPMVAGFTETQYF. The CDR3 coding sequence is TGTGCCAGCAGCCCCATGGTAGCGGGGTTCACAGAGACCCAGTACTTC.

The chain employs TRBV6-5 and TRBJ1-5, with TRBD1 matching over 7 bases. This CDR3 has 16 residues. With 2 bases clipped from V and 0 bases from J, the junction kept 4 bases outside the gene matches. The germline gives CDR1 MNHEY, CDR2 SVGAGI. This CDR3 reads CASSYGGTDSNQPQHF. The CDR3 DNA is TGTGCCAGCAGTTACGGCGGGACAGATAGCAATCAGCCCCAGCATTTT.

The V call is TRBV15, the J call TRBJ2-7; D gene uncertain. Trimming removed 0 bases at V and 4 bases at J, with 4 bases between. The CDR3 runs to 12 residues. Germline loops: CDR1 LNHNV, CDR2 YYDKDF (reference sequence). CDR3 protein: CATSRDRYEQYF. CDR3 DNA: TGTGCCACCAGCAGAGACAGGTACGAGCAGTACTTC.

This chain joins TRBV10-3 and TRBJ2-7; a possible D gene is TRBD1 (6 bases). Trimming removed 6 bases from V and 0 bases from J, with 12 bases in between. The germline V gene encodes CDR1 ENHRY and CDR2 SYGVKD. The CDR3 has 14 residues. The CDR3 DNA reads TGTGCCATCAGACTCACAGGGAACTCCTACGAGCAGTACTTC. It yields the protein CAIRLTGNSYEQYF.

This rearrangement joins TRBV19 to TRBJ1-2, with D possibly TRBD1 on 6 matching bases. The germline V gene encodes CDR1 LNHDA and CDR2 SQIVND (reference sequence). This CDR3 comprises 12 residues. Trimming took 3 bases from V and 8 from J, leaving 10 bases between them. The CDR3 DNA reads as TGTGCCAGTAGTATTGGGACACAGGGCTACACCTTC. Translated, it gives CASSIGTQGYTF.

The CDR3 reads CSVTRTGNEQFF. For the CDR3, the DNA is TGCAGCGTCACTCGGACAGGCAATGAGCAGTTCTTC. V gene TRBV29-1 combines with J gene TRBJ2-1; 7 bases map to TRBD1. Germline lookup yields CDR1 SQVTM and CDR2 ANQGSEA. The junction had 5 bases not matched to a gene; V was cut back by 6 bases and J by 6 bases. The CDR3 has 12 amino acids.